These T cell receptor beta chains were read from a single sample in a study of cytomegalovirus exposure and HLA in healthy donors. Produced via immunoSEQ multiplex PCR; TCRdb's table is partial and in-frame only. The sample lists 150,000 or so clones, 60% to 85% occurring once. The specimen was PBMCs. Source of these receptors: a man in his forties or fifties in good health and CMV-seropositive. CDR3s include the opening cysteine and the closing phenylalanine or tryptophan. D genes are given only for firm matches. Clone size, where shown, is once, few, many, or a class for clones that have expanded.

d_call: NA
j_call: TRBJ2-7
cdr3_length: 13
clone_size: NA
v_call: TRBV15
cdr3_nt: TGTGCCACCAGCAGTGTACAGGGATACGAGCAGTACTTC
cdr3_aa: CATSSVQGYEQYF

d_call: TRBD1
j_call: TRBJ1-3
cdr3_length: 16
clone_size: NA
v_call: TRBV25-1
cdr3_nt: TGTGCCAGCAGTGACAAGGACAGGGTTTCTGGAAACACCATATATTTT
cdr3_aa: CASSDKDRVSGNTIYF

d_call: NA
j_call: TRBJ1-1
cdr3_length: 15
clone_size: once
v_call: TRBV2
cdr3_nt: TGTGCCAGCCTGGTGGAGAAAACCTTGGACACTGAAGCTTTCTTT
cdr3_aa: CASLVEKTLDTEAFF

d_call: NA
j_call: TRBJ1-1
cdr3_length: 13
clone_size: NA
v_call: TRBV5-1
cdr3_nt: TGCGCCAGCAGGACGGGGGGGAACACTGAAGCTTTCTTT
cdr3_aa: CASRTGGNTEAFF

d_call: NA
j_call: TRBJ1-1
cdr3_length: 15
clone_size: NA
v_call: TRBV5-6
cdr3_nt: TGTGCCAGCAGCTTGGCCCCAGGGGTGAACACTGAAGCTTTCTTT
cdr3_aa: CASSLAPGVNTEAFF

d_call: NA
j_call: TRBJ2-1
cdr3_length: 12
clone_size: NA
v_call: TRBV27
cdr3_nt: TGTGCCAGCAGTCCCCCAGGGGATGAGCAGTTCTTC
cdr3_aa: CASSPPGDEQFF

d_call: NA
j_call: TRBJ2-6
cdr3_length: 16
clone_size: NA
v_call: TRBV5-8
cdr3_nt: TGTGCCAGCAGCTTGAGTTGGAGGGCTGGGGCCAACGTCCTGACTTTC
cdr3_aa: CASSLSWRAGANVLTF

d_call: TRBD2
j_call: TRBJ2-5
cdr3_length: 14
clone_size: NA
v_call: TRBV7-3
cdr3_nt: TGTGCCAGCAGCTTAAGGGGACTAGCTGAGACCCAGTACTTC
cdr3_aa: CASSLRGLAETQYF

d_call: NA
j_call: TRBJ2-1
cdr3_length: 14
clone_size: NA
v_call: TRBV5-1
cdr3_nt: TGCGCCAGCAGCTTGGCCGGGTTCAACAATGAGCAGTTCTTC
cdr3_aa: CASSLAGFNNEQFF

d_call: NA
j_call: TRBJ1-1
cdr3_length: 14
clone_size: NA
v_call: TRBV7-2
cdr3_nt: TGTGCCAGCAGCTTGGGGCAAGGGAACACTGAAGCTTTCTTT
cdr3_aa: CASSLGQGNTEAFF

d_call: TRBD2
j_call: TRBJ2-5
cdr3_length: 18
clone_size: NA
v_call: TRBV7-2
cdr3_nt: TGTGCCAGCAGCTTATACCCAGCGGGGGGTCTTTACGGAGAGACCCAGTACTTC
cdr3_aa: CASSLYPAGGLYGETQYF

d_call: NA
j_call: TRBJ1-4
cdr3_length: 14
clone_size: NA
v_call: TRBV5-6
cdr3_nt: TGTGCCAGCAGCTTGCCCACGCCCAGGGAAAAACTGTTTTTT
cdr3_aa: CASSLPTPREKLFF

d_call: NA
j_call: TRBJ1-4
cdr3_length: 15
clone_size: NA
v_call: TRBV5-1
cdr3_nt: TGCGCCAGCAGTACAGACGGCCGGTGGAATGAAAAACTGTTTTTT
cdr3_aa: CASSTDGRWNEKLFF

d_call: NA
j_call: TRBJ2-1
cdr3_length: 13
clone_size: NA
v_call: TRBV11-2
cdr3_nt: TGTGCCAGCACAATGAGCTCCTACAATGAGCAGTTCTTC
cdr3_aa: CASTMSSYNEQFF

d_call: TRBD2
j_call: TRBJ2-3
cdr3_length: 15
clone_size: NA
v_call: TRBV7-9
cdr3_nt: TGTGCCAGCAGCTTTAGTAGCGGGGGGGCAGATACGCAGTATTTT
cdr3_aa: CASSFSSGGADTQYF

d_call: TRBD2
j_call: TRBJ2-1
cdr3_length: 16
clone_size: NA
v_call: TRBV19
cdr3_nt: TGTGCCAGTAGGGGGCGGGGGAAAGACAGTATCAATGAGCAGTTCTTC
cdr3_aa: CASRGRGKDSINEQFF

d_call: NA
j_call: TRBJ2-5
cdr3_length: 12
clone_size: NA
v_call: TRBV6-1
cdr3_nt: TGTGCCAGCAGGGACGGGGTCAGGACCCAGTACTTC
cdr3_aa: CASRDGVRTQYF

d_call: TRBD2
j_call: TRBJ2-7
cdr3_length: 15
clone_size: NA
v_call: TRBV6-5
cdr3_nt: TGTGCCAGCAGTTTGACTAGCGAAGGCTCCTACGAGCAGTACTTC
cdr3_aa: CASSLTSEGSYEQYF

d_call: TRBD1
j_call: TRBJ2-3
cdr3_length: 15
clone_size: NA
v_call: TRBV9
cdr3_nt: TGTGCCAGCAGCCAGGGACAGGGAATAACAGATACGCAGTATTTT
cdr3_aa: CASSQGQGITDTQYF

d_call: TRBD1
j_call: TRBJ1-2
cdr3_length: 15
clone_size: NA
v_call: TRBV9
cdr3_nt: TGTGCCAGCAGCGTAGACCCGACAGGGCCCTATGGCTACACCTTC
cdr3_aa: CASSVDPTGPYGYTF

d_call: NA
j_call: TRBJ2-2
cdr3_length: 16
clone_size: NA
v_call: TRBV9
cdr3_nt: TGTGCCAGCAGCGTCGCTCTAGGTAGTGTCGCCGGGGAGCTGTTTTTT
cdr3_aa: CASSVALGSVAGELFF

d_call: TRBD1
j_call: TRBJ1-1
cdr3_length: 15
clone_size: NA
v_call: TRBV7-9
cdr3_nt: TGTGCCAGCAGCCTTACAGGGGGCGCAGGAACTGAAGCTTTCTTT
cdr3_aa: CASSLTGGAGTEAFF

d_call: NA
j_call: TRBJ2-3
cdr3_length: 18
clone_size: NA
v_call: TRBV4-1
cdr3_nt: TGCGCCAGCAGCCAACAACTGCACCTCCAGGGGAGCCCAGATACGCAGTATTTT
cdr3_aa: CASSQQLHLQGSPDTQYF

d_call: TRBD1
j_call: TRBJ1-5
cdr3_length: 16
clone_size: NA
v_call: TRBV27
cdr3_nt: TGTGCCAGCTCCGACGGGACAGAGACCGACAATCAGCCCCAGCATTTT
cdr3_aa: CASSDGTETDNQPQHF

d_call: NA
j_call: TRBJ1-4
cdr3_length: 14
clone_size: NA
v_call: TRBV7-9
cdr3_nt: TGTGCCAGCAGAATGGCCCAGGGTCATGAAAAACTGTTTTTT
cdr3_aa: CASRMAQGHEKLFF

d_call: NA
j_call: TRBJ1-2
cdr3_length: 13
clone_size: NA
v_call: TRBV2
cdr3_nt: TGTGCCACCGCGGACCTAGCCCCAGGCGGCTACACCTTC
cdr3_aa: CATADLAPGGYTF

d_call: TRBD2
j_call: TRBJ2-7
cdr3_length: 15
clone_size: NA
v_call: TRBV7-9
cdr3_nt: TGTGCCAGCAGCGGACTAGCCTCCTACTCCTACGAGCAGTACTTC
cdr3_aa: CASSGLASYSYEQYF

d_call: NA
j_call: TRBJ1-2
cdr3_length: 13
clone_size: NA
v_call: TRBV7-2
cdr3_nt: TGTGCCAGCAGCCACCCGGACAGTTATGGCTACACCTTC
cdr3_aa: CASSHPDSYGYTF

d_call: NA
j_call: TRBJ2-3
cdr3_length: 12
clone_size: few
v_call: TRBV6-6
cdr3_nt: TGTGCCAGCAGTTACCTTGCAGATACGCAGTATTTT
cdr3_aa: CASSYLADTQYF

d_call: TRBD1
j_call: TRBJ1-5
cdr3_length: 14
clone_size: NA
v_call: TRBV2
cdr3_nt: TGTGCCAGCCTCCGGGACAGCCTCAATCAGCCCCAGCATTTT
cdr3_aa: CASLRDSLNQPQHF

d_call: TRBD2
j_call: TRBJ2-5
cdr3_length: 16
clone_size: NA
v_call: TRBV10-2
cdr3_nt: TGCGCCAGCAGTGACCTAGCGGGGACTTACCAAGAGACCCAGTACTTC
cdr3_aa: CASSDLAGTYQETQYF

d_call: TRBD2
j_call: TRBJ2-1
cdr3_length: 15
clone_size: NA
v_call: TRBV11-2
cdr3_nt: TGTGCCAGCAGCCTCGGACTAGCGGGGGTGAATGAGCAGTTCTTC
cdr3_aa: CASSLGLAGVNEQFF

d_call: TRBD2
j_call: TRBJ2-3
cdr3_length: 15
clone_size: NA
v_call: TRBV2
cdr3_nt: TGTGCCAGCGGCCTGAGCGGGGGGCACTCAGATACGCAGTATTTT
cdr3_aa: CASGLSGGHSDTQYF

d_call: NA
j_call: TRBJ2-7
cdr3_length: 13
clone_size: NA
v_call: TRBV6-6
cdr3_nt: TGTGCCATCTCCGACAGGTTCTTGACCGAGCAGTACTTC
cdr3_aa: CAISDRFLTEQYF

d_call: NA
j_call: TRBJ1-5
cdr3_length: 15
clone_size: NA
v_call: TRBV2
cdr3_nt: TGTGCCAGCAGTGCCCAGGGGACTAGCAATCAGCCCCAGCATTTT
cdr3_aa: CASSAQGTSNQPQHF

d_call: NA
j_call: TRBJ1-5
cdr3_length: 14
clone_size: NA
v_call: TRBV6-5
cdr3_nt: TGTGCCAGCAGTGAATCCGGGGGCAATCAGCCCCAGCATTTT
cdr3_aa: CASSESGGNQPQHF

d_call: TRBD2
j_call: TRBJ2-2
cdr3_length: 16
clone_size: NA
v_call: TRBV10-2
cdr3_nt: TGCGCCAGCAGTGACCGGACTAGCCCCACACCCGGGGAGCTGTTTTTT
cdr3_aa: CASSDRTSPTPGELFF

d_call: TRBD1
j_call: TRBJ2-1
cdr3_length: 15
clone_size: NA
v_call: TRBV6-6
cdr3_nt: TGTGCCAGCAGTTCGCCGGGACAGGGACGAGATGAGCAGTTCTTC
cdr3_aa: CASSSPGQGRDEQFF

d_call: TRBD1
j_call: TRBJ2-5
cdr3_length: 15
clone_size: NA
v_call: TRBV18
cdr3_nt: TGTGCCAGCTCACCACCCGGGACAGGGGGAGAGACCCAGTACTTC
cdr3_aa: CASSPPGTGGETQYF

d_call: TRBD2
j_call: TRBJ2-7
cdr3_length: 17
clone_size: NA
v_call: TRBV4-3
cdr3_nt: TGCGCCAGCAGCCAAGGAGCCCGGACTAGCGAGGTCTACGAGCAGTACTTC
cdr3_aa: CASSQGARTSEVYEQYF

d_call: NA
j_call: TRBJ1-1
cdr3_length: 14
clone_size: NA
v_call: TRBV6-6
cdr3_nt: TGTGCCAGCCTAGGGCGACAGGAGAACACTGAAGCTTTCTTT
cdr3_aa: CASLGRQENTEAFF

d_call: NA
j_call: TRBJ2-4
cdr3_length: 17
clone_size: NA
v_call: TRBV19
cdr3_nt: TGTGCCAGTTACTACCAGCAGGGCTTAGAGGCCAAAAACATTCAGTACTTC
cdr3_aa: CASYYQQGLEAKNIQYF

d_call: TRBD1
j_call: TRBJ2-5
cdr3_length: 17
clone_size: NA
v_call: TRBV15
cdr3_nt: TGTGCCACCAGCAGAGTCGGACAGGGCCCAGCCAAAGAGACCCAGTACTTC
cdr3_aa: CATSRVGQGPAKETQYF

d_call: NA
j_call: TRBJ2-1
cdr3_length: 16
clone_size: NA
v_call: TRBV5-6
cdr3_nt: TGTGCCAGCAGCACTCGGACTCTCCCGTTAGACAATGAGCAGTTCTTC
cdr3_aa: CASSTRTLPLDNEQFF

d_call: TRBD1
j_call: TRBJ2-3
cdr3_length: 16
clone_size: NA
v_call: TRBV10-1
cdr3_nt: TGCGCCAGCAGTGGGATTAGGGGGCTGAGCACAGATACGCAGTATTTT
cdr3_aa: CASSGIRGLSTDTQYF

d_call: TRBD1
j_call: TRBJ1-3
cdr3_length: 15
clone_size: NA
v_call: TRBV9
cdr3_nt: TGTGCCAGCAGCGCCACCGGGACAGGGTTAAACACCATATATTTT
cdr3_aa: CASSATGTGLNTIYF